This TCR beta chain is drawn from a study of T cell responses to AZD1222 COVID-19 vaccine. The study, taken as a whole, reports: Distributed over spike, vaccine-associated CD4 TCRs predominated at 160-218 and 743-854.

Turning to this clone: The antigen is unknown.

This CDR3 is built from 16 residues. The germline V and J ends were trimmed by 0 bases and 4 bases, with 15 bases remaining between them. The germline V gene encodes CDR1 LGHNA and CDR2 YSLEER. Sequenced by immunoSEQ multiplex PCR; TCRdb stores in-frame clones only, minus some. The sample lists 86,000 or so clones, just over 90% seen once, with roughly 4.3% in the top ten. This TCR came from an adult in good health. The sample here was peripheral blood, taken on day 0 of MenACWY control vaccination. The gene calls are TRBV4-3 and TRBJ2-5, with TRBD2 as a possible D gene (5 bases). CDR3 DNA sequence: TGCGCCAGCAGCCAAGACGGAGGTTGGAGTTTAGAGACCCAGTACTTC. It translates to CASSQDGGWSLETQYF.